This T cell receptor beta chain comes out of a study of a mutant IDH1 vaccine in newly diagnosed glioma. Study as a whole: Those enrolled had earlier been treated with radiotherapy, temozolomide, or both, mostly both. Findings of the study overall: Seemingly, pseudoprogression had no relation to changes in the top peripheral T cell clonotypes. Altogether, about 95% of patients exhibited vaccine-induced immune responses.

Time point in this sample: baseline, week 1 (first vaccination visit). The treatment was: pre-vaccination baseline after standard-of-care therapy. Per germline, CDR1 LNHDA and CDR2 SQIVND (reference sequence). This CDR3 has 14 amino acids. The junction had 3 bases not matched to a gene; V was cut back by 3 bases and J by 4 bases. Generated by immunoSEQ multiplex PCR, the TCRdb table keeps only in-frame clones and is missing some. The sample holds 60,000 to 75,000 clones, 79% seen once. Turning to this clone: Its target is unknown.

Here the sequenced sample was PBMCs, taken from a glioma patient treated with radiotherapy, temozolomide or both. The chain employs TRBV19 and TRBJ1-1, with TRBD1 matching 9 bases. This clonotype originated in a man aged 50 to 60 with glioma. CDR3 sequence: CASSMGTGFTEAFF. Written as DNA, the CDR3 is TGTGCCAGTAGTATGGGGACAGGGTTCACTGAAGCTTTCTTT.